This TCR beta chain was obtained from a study of blood T cells in healthy people across ages. Study information: Per every two T cells, about one barcoded beta molecule was captured by template switching. Study conclusions and caveats: Higher diversity, along with more naive CD4+ cells, distinguished long-lived donors from aged donors. Per million T cells, TCR beta diversity dropped about linearly as age rose.

As to this clonotype: The antigen remains unidentified.

The CDR3 covers 15 residues. V dropped 2 bases and J dropped 0 bases, with 14 bases sitting between them. Germline V lookup: CDR1 DFQATT, CDR2 SNEGSKA (reference sequence). A second 7 to 11 cycle PCR used barcoded and J-beta primers. From the 5' RACE reads, TCRdb called clonotypes with MiXCR, one entry per CDR3 protein. The table has just over 800,000 distinct CDR3 sequences, about 59% seen once. The receptor's source is a man aged 30 to 39 in good health. The chain employs TRBV20-1 and TRBJ2-7; D ambiguous. Sequencing was performed on blood. The CDR3: CSARLDVTYSYEQYF. CDR3 DNA sequence: TGCAGTGCTAGATTGGACGTAACATACTCCTACGAGCAGTACTTC.